This paragraph reports one TCR beta chain. Antigen unknown. Investigators spread the genomic DNA of each subset evenly over several immunoSEQ plates. Method: immunoSEQ multiplex PCR; TCRdb's copy keeps in-frame clones and lacks some. Of around 2.5 million clones detected, 80% to 95% appear once; the ten largest clones hold around 0.37%. These data belong to a study of shared clonotypes between healthy human individuals. General study findings and limits: The genetic and exposure-history diversity represented was limited by few donors.

J was trimmed by 0 bases and V by 10 bases; bases with no gene match: 9. Looked up from germline, CDR1 is ENHRY and CDR2 is SYGVKD. This CDR3 has 16 residues. The chain carries TRBV10-3 and TRBJ2-1; 10 bases map to TRBD2. The material sequenced was naive CD4+ T cells from PBMCs. Subset denoted: CD45RA+ positively selected. The receptor comes from a man younger than 35 in good health. Some clones in this sample may be carry-over from other donors' samples. CDR3 nucleotide sequence: TGTGCCACCGGCGGACTAGCGGCCAGCTCCTACAATGAGCAGTTCTTC. It yields the protein CATGGLAASSYNEQFF.